A selection of T cell receptor beta chains follows, all from one sample in a study of blood T cell repertoires in COVID-19. Some clones are missing from TCRdb's copy, which holds only in-frame ones; the method was immunoSEQ multiplex PCR. This repertoire shows 50,000 or so clones, 85% to 90% found once; its top ten account for about 26%. The sample taken for sequencing was peripheral blood. All receptors come from a human donor in a cohort sampled during active COVID-19. The CDR3 runs from the conserved cysteine through the conserved F or W. Clone sizes are given selectively: once, few, many, or a class where the clone is expanded.

CDR3	V	J	size
CASGQTNTGELFF	TRBV19	TRBJ2-2	once
CASSPQGGSYGNEQFF	TRBV7-3	TRBJ2-1	few
CAPSLERECPYNEQFF	TRBV21-1	TRBJ2-1	NA
CASSLLGQIDEQYF	TRBV5-1	TRBJ2-7	NA
CASSRLTGDNEQFF	TRBV7-8	TRBJ2-1	NA
CASSLSQGAGSEAFF	TRBV27	TRBJ1-1	NA
CASRQSTGNTEAFF	TRBV2	TRBJ1-1	NA
CASKGGLAGGETQYF	TRBV19	TRBJ2-5	NA
CASSFRGLAGGLTDTQYF	TRBV27	TRBJ2-3	NA
CASSDLLTNQPQHF	TRBV6-1	TRBJ1-5	NA
CASSMGQGGGNEQFF	TRBV5-1	TRBJ2-1	once
CSASPHRAGSSYNEQFF	TRBV20-1	TRBJ2-1	NA
CASSSRGSGAYNEQFF	TRBV19	TRBJ2-1	NA
CASSEQGGTEAFF	TRBV6-1	TRBJ1-1	once
CASSLVRLAFSNEQFF	TRBV5-1	TRBJ2-1	NA
CASSYAGVPPSTDTQYF	TRBV7-2	TRBJ2-3	NA
CASSNPRGPNQPQHF	TRBV21-1	TRBJ1-5	NA
CASSPNREDIQYF	TRBV18	TRBJ2-4	NA
CASSTLGQTTSGNTIYF	TRBV7-6	TRBJ1-3	NA
CASSSRVAGGLTGELFF	TRBV5-1	TRBJ2-2	NA
CAGRTGELPQHF	TRBV28	TRBJ1-5	NA
CASRTGNQPQHF	TRBV6-5	TRBJ1-5	NA
CASSSRDRGHEQFF	TRBV11-3	TRBJ2-1	NA
CASSDERGGPGEQYF	TRBV9	TRBJ2-7	NA
CASSSLADYSYNEQFF	TRBV7-9	TRBJ2-1	NA
CASSLAQGLYGYTF	TRBV11-2	TRBJ1-2	NA
CATMGASDTEAFF	TRBV24-1	TRBJ1-1	NA
CATYPRGYSNQPQHF	TRBV10-1	TRBJ1-5	NA
CASSFGGSEYEQFF	TRBV5-1	TRBJ2-1	NA
CASSLTSEPNTGELFF	TRBV5-5	TRBJ2-2	NA
CASSPIGGTGGELFF	TRBV18	TRBJ2-2	few
CASSTRTGMNTEAFF	TRBV3-1/TRBV3-2	TRBJ1-1	NA
CASSVVAGEGSPLHF	TRBV9	TRBJ1-6	NA
CASSLVTSGQETQYF	TRBV5-1	TRBJ2-5	NA
CASSPGTGNQPQHF	TRBV11-2	TRBJ1-5	NA
CASSTDRDLVRIYGYTF	TRBV18	TRBJ1-2	once
CASSIQGDGYTF	TRBV19	TRBJ1-2	NA
CASSRGRSYNSPLHF	TRBV11-2	TRBJ1-6	NA
CATSEGHSNQPQHF	TRBV24-1	TRBJ1-5	NA
CASSLSVEQFF	TRBV5-1	TRBJ2-1	NA
CASSNPGVNQPQHF	TRBV7-9	TRBJ1-5	NA
CSVESAAMNTEAFF	TRBV29-1	TRBJ1-1	NA
CASRGTGMNTEAFF	TRBV6-5	TRBJ1-1	NA
CASSPDGRGGNIQYF	TRBV4-3	TRBJ2-4	once
CASSARLAGGVTDTQYF	TRBV11-3	TRBJ2-3	NA
CASSIRLGPAGTGELFF	TRBV19	TRBJ2-2	NA
CASKRVGETQYF	TRBV5-1	TRBJ2-5	NA
CASSSWPGPGETQYF	TRBV5-4	TRBJ2-5	NA
CASIADLGAPGELFF	TRBV19	TRBJ2-2	few
CASSLTGTGLYEQYF	TRBV7-8	TRBJ2-7	NA
CASSDRQGSYEQYF	TRBV6-6	TRBJ2-7	NA
CASTKAGRNTGELFF	TRBV4-3	TRBJ2-2	NA
CASWGPQYTDTQYF	TRBV19	TRBJ2-3	once
CASSREQESNEQFF	TRBV5-4	TRBJ2-1	NA
CASSPRGQGNTGELFF	TRBV7-3	TRBJ2-2	NA
CASTTGGFYEQYF	TRBV18	TRBJ2-7	NA